Listed below are T cell receptor beta chains from one sample, sequenced in a study of cytomegalovirus exposure and HLA in healthy donors. The method was immunoSEQ multiplex PCR; TCRdb's version includes in-frame clones alone and lacks a portion of them. The repertoire holds some 120,000 clones, with about four fifths as singletons. Sequenced sample: PBMCs. The receptors here all came from a man aged 25 to 45 in good health and CMV-seronegative. CDR3s include the opening cysteine and the closing phenylalanine or tryptophan. Not all rows give a size; the values are once, few, many and, for expanded clones, a class.

v_call: TRBV28; clone_size: -; j_call: TRBJ2-5; cdr3_aa: CASSLPQTGETQYF
v_call: TRBV27; clone_size: -; j_call: TRBJ1-5; cdr3_aa: CASSFTPVVGQPQHF
v_call: TRBV19; clone_size: -; j_call: TRBJ1-2; cdr3_aa: CASSVYRFSNYGYTF
v_call: TRBV18; clone_size: once; j_call: TRBJ1-2; cdr3_aa: CASSPDSQGGGYTF
v_call: TRBV28; clone_size: -; j_call: TRBJ1-1; cdr3_aa: CASSLPHSEQGEAFF
v_call: TRBV7-2; clone_size: -; j_call: TRBJ2-7; cdr3_aa: CASSLEPSSYEQYF
v_call: TRBV10-3; clone_size: -; j_call: TRBJ2-7; cdr3_aa: CAISGGAGGYEQYF
v_call: TRBV5-1; clone_size: -; j_call: TRBJ1-2; cdr3_aa: CASSLEVSRTANYGYTF
v_call: TRBV28; clone_size: -; j_call: TRBJ1-2; cdr3_aa: CASSTRRERTGGGYGYTF
v_call: TRBV11-1; clone_size: -; j_call: TRBJ2-2; cdr3_aa: CASSPFFGELFF
v_call: TRBV30; clone_size: -; j_call: TRBJ1-4; cdr3_aa: CAWTTATNEKLFF
v_call: TRBV28; clone_size: -; j_call: TRBJ1-5; cdr3_aa: CASRPGTDYQPQHF
v_call: TRBV10-3; clone_size: -; j_call: TRBJ1-2; cdr3_aa: CAISRDSDYGYTF
v_call: TRBV7-9; clone_size: -; j_call: TRBJ1-4; cdr3_aa: CASSGRNTGNLDEKLFF
v_call: TRBV5-4; clone_size: -; j_call: TRBJ2-3; cdr3_aa: CASSLSGSPDTQYF